The next 8 T cell receptor beta chains were all read from a single sample in a study of human T cells and chemical hapten exposure. From the RACE reads, TCRdb called clonotypes with MiXCR, one entry per CDR3 protein. The data contain 80,000 to 100,000 distinct CDR3 sequences, approximately 8.2% of them seen just once; the ten biggest clones take up around 3%. The time point: healthy volunteer bleed at 2 weeks. Sequencing started from total RNA isolated from unfractionated whole blood. The sequenced sample consisted of whole blood. The receptors stem from a female donor in good health. Some clones in this sample may be carry-over from other donors' samples.

Ten or more counts support this clonotype. V and J are TRBV12-3 or TRBV12-4 and TRBJ2-7; D is ambiguous. V lost 2 bases to trimming and J lost 4 bases, with 9 bases between them. The CDR3 covers 13 residues. In DNA form, the CDR3 reads TGTGCCAGCAGTTTAAGGGTTGGGTACGAGCAGTACTTC. The encoded protein is CASSLRVGYEQYF.

In this sample, this clonotype turned up a few times. This sequence joins TRBV12-3 or TRBV12-4 and TRBJ2-5, with 7 bases lining up with TRBD1. Trimming cost V 6 bases and J 1 base; bases outside gene matches: 5. The length of the CDR3 is 14 residues. CDR3 protein: CASRPHRGQETQYF. CDR3 bases: TGTGCCAGCAGACCCCACAGGGGCCAAGAGACCCAGTACTTC.

There are many counts of this clonotype. The CDR3 DNA reads TGTGCCAGCAGTGAGGGGATTAAACTGTACCAAGAGACCCAGTACTTC. It is translated as CASSEGIKLYQETQYF. The chain combines TRBV6-1 with TRBJ2-5; D gene ambiguous. Germline V lookup: CDR1 MNHNS, CDR2 SASEGT. Between the trimmed V and J ends, which lost 3 bases and 0 bases, there was a span of 14 bases. The CDR3 sequence is 16 residues long.

This clonotype showed up many times. The chain joins TRBV5-1 to TRBJ2-6, with D unresolved. There are 15 residues in the CDR3. Germline CDR1 reads SGHRS; CDR2 reads YFSETQ. Trimming left V 0 bases short and J 0 bases short, with 4 bases between. DNA for the CDR3: TGCGCCAGCAGCTTGGGCGTCTCTGGGGCCAACGTCCTGACTTTC. Translated: CASSLGVSGANVLTF.

The chain is built from TRBV25-1 and TRBJ2-7; possibly TRBD1 for D (7 bases). V dropped 8 bases and J dropped 3 bases, with 11 bases sitting between them. Germline CDR1 MGHDK, CDR2 SYGVNS. The CDR3 is made up of 12 amino acids. For the CDR3, the DNA is TGTGCCAGCGGCGGGACAGACTACGAGCAGTACTTC. Translating it yields CASGGTDYEQYF.

This clonotype was seen repeatedly, ten times or more. This chain's CDR3 is CASSPRDRAYTDTQYF. The CDR3 nucleotides are TGTGCCAGCTCACCACGGGACAGGGCTTACACAGATACGCAGTATTTT. The rearrangement uses TRBV18 and TRBJ2-3, with 9 bases matching TRBD1. V lost 1 base, J lost 2 bases, and 4 bases stayed unmatched. Germline V gene lookup returns CDR1 KGHSH and CDR2 LQKENI. The CDR3 consists of 16 residues. The complete variable domain, with remaining parts taken from reference TRBV18 and TRBJ2-3, reads NAGVMQNPRHLVRRRGQEARLRCSPMKGHSHVYWYRQLPEEGLKFMVYLQKENIIDESGMPKERFSAEFPKEGPSILRIQQVVRGDSAAYFCASSPRDRAYTDTQYFGPGTRLTVL.

This chain connects TRBV23-1 to TRBJ2-5; TRBD1 might be the D (6 bases). TRBV23-1 is identified as an open reading frame with a role that is uncertain. Between the trimmed V and J ends, which lost 3 bases and 4 bases, there was a span of 18 bases. This CDR3 contains 16 residues. The CDR3 region is CASSHTRSDSPETQYF. CDR3 sequence (DNA): TGCGCCAGCAGTCATACCAGGTCGGACAGTCCAGAGACCCAGTACTTC.

This clonotype came up many times. The rearrangement links TRBV19 to TRBJ2-2; 7 nucleotides line up with TRBD2. The ends lost 5 bases at V and 6 bases at J; junction bases unmatched: 6. This CDR3 region has 14 residues. CDR1 is LNHDA and CDR2 is SQIVND in the germline V gene (reference sequence). The CDR3 DNA is TGTGCCAGTAGTGCCACTAGCGTTGCCGGGGAGCTGTTTTTT. Translated, it gives CASSATSVAGELFF.